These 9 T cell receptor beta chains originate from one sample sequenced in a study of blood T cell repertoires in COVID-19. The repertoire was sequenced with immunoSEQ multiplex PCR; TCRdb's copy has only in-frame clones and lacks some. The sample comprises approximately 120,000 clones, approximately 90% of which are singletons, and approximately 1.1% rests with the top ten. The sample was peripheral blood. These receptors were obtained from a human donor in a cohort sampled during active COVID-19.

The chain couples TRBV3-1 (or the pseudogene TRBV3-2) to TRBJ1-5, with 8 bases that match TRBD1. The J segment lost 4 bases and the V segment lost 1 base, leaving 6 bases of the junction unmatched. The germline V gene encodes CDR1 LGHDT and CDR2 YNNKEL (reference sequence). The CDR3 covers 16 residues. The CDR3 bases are TGTGCCAGCAGCCAAGCCGGAACAGGGGGAAATCAGCCCCAGCATTTT. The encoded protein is CASSQAGTGGNQPQHF.

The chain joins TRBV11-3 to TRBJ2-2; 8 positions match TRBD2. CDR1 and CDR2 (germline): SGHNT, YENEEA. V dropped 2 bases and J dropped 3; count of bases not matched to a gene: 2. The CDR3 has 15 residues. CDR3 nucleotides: TGTGCCAGCAGCTTACGAGCGGGGGACACCGGGGAGCTGTTTTTT. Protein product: CASSLRAGDTGELFF.

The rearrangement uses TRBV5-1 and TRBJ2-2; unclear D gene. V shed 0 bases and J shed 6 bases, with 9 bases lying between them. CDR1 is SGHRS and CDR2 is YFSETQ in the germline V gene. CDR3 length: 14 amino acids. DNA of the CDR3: TGCGCCAGCAGCTTGGAACTACCCCCCGGGGAGCTGTTTTTT. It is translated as CASSLELPPGELFF.

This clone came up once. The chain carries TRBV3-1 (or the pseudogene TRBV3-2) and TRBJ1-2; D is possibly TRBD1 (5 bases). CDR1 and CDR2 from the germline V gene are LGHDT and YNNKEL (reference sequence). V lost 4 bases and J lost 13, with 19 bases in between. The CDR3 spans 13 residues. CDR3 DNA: TGTGCCAGCAGCCCAGCCTCGGGGGGGAAGGGCACCTTC. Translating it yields CASSPASGGKGTF.

The CDR3 DNA is TGCGCCAGCAGCTTGTTTAGGGCTAGCGGGGCCCTACAGGATACGCAGTATTTT. Translating it yields CASSLFRASGALQDTQYF. The chain carries TRBV5-1 and TRBJ2-3, with 9 bases identical to TRBD2. Germline V gives CDR1 SGHRS, CDR2 YFSETQ. CDR3 length: 18 residues. The ends lost 1 base at V and 6 bases at J; junction bases unmatched: 15.

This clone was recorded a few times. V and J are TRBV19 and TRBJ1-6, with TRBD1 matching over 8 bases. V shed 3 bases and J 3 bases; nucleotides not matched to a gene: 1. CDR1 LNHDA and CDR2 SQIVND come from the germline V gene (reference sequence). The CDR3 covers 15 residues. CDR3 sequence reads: CASSITGGYNSPLHF. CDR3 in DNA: TGTGCCAGTAGTATTACAGGGGGCTATAATTCACCCCTCCACTTT.

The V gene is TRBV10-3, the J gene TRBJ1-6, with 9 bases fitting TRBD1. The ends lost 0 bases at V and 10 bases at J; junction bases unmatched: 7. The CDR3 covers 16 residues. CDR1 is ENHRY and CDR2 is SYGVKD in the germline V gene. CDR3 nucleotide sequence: TGTGCCATCAGTGAGTCGAAGGGACAGGGAGACTCACCCCTCCACTTT. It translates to CAISESKGQGDSPLHF.

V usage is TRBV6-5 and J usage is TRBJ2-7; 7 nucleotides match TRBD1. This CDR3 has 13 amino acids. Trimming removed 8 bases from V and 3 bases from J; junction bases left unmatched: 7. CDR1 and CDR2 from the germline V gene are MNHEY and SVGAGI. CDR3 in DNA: TGTGCCAGCCAAACCCGGGACAGCTACGAGCAGTACTTC. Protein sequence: CASQTRDSYEQYF.

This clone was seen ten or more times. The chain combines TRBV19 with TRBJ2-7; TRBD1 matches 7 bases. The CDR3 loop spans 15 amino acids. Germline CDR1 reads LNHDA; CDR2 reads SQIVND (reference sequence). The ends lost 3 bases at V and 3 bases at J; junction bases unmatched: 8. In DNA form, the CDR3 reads TGTGCCAGTAGTATTGTGGTGGCAGGGGGCTACGAGCAGTACTTC. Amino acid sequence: CASSIVVAGGYEQYF.